This T cell receptor (beta chain) was captured by sequencing in a study of cytomegalovirus exposure and HLA in healthy donors. V was clipped by 1 base and J by 2 bases; unmatched bases: 7. The length of the CDR3 is 16 residues. Germline lookup yields CDR1 MGHRA and CDR2 YSYEKL. Study results and caveats: Immune exposure data for these donors was limited to CMV serostatus.

This clone occurred a few times. Its antigen is not identified. PCR was performed using 60 Vbeta and 13 Jbeta primers. Assay used: immunoSEQ multiplex PCR; TCRdb lists only in-frame clones, some missing. Counted here are around 150,000 clones, approximately 80% occurring once; the ten biggest clones make up about 2.4%. The specimen sequenced was PBMCs. The sequence was collected from a man over 45 in good health and CMV-seronegative. This chain uses TRBV4-1 with TRBJ2-5, with 7 nucleotides matching TRBD1. The CDR3 nucleotides read TGCGCCAGCAGCCAAGCACTGGGGACAGTTCAAGAGACCCAGTACTTC. Translating gives CASSQALGTVQETQYF.